The 10 T cell receptor beta chains reported below all come from one sample, sequenced in a study of blood T cells in healthy people across ages. With a J-beta primer mix and a sample-barcoded 5' primer, a second PCR ran roughly 6 to 11 cycles. TCRdb re-derived calls from the 5' RACE reads in MiXCR, one entry per CDR3 protein. The sample yields hundreds of thousands of distinct CDR3 sequences, 20% to 30% seen once. These data were also reused for a study on T cells of mothers and their children.

Sequenced material: blood. Source of these receptors: a boy between 10 and 17 years old in good health.

This chain links TRBV4-3 with TRBJ1-1; D gene uncertain. V gave up 5 bases and J gave up 3 bases, with 22 bases separating them. Germline lookup yields CDR1 LGHNA and CDR2 YSLEER. The CDR3 extends over 17 amino acids. CDR3 amino acids: CASSKGEDPWVDTEAFF. The CDR3 DNA reads TGCGCCAGCAGCAAAGGAGAAGACCCGTGGGTGGACACTGAAGCTTTCTTT.

This clonotype was seen a handful of times. CDR3 amino acids: CAIFPLGQGLNYGYTF. The CDR3 coding sequence is TGTGCCATCTTCCCCTTAGGACAGGGCCTTAACTATGGCTACACCTTC. J is TRBJ1-2 and V is TRBV2; 8 positions match TRBD1. The CDR3 extends over 16 amino acids. The V gene end was trimmed by 10 bases and the J gene end by 1 base; junction bases not matched to a gene: 14. Germline V CDR1 and CDR2: SNHLY, FYNNEI. Using reference TRBV2 and TRBJ1-2 for the parts outside the CDR3, the full variable domain is EPEVTQTPSHQVTQMGQEVILRCVPISNHLYFYWYRQILGQKVEFLVSFYNNEISEKSEIFDDQFSVERPDGSNFTLKIRSTKLEDSAMYFCAIFPLGQGLNYGYTFGSGTRLTVV.

This clonotype was counted ten times or more. This rearrangement joins TRBV6-2 or TRBV6-3 to TRBJ2-5; no firm D call. The J call may be faulty, since TRBJ2-1 better matches the DNA end. The CDR3 contains 10 residues. Germline lookup yields CDR1 MNHEY and CDR2 SVGEGT. This CDR3 reads CASRGSEQFF. The DNA of the CDR3 is TGTGCCAGCAGGGGGTCGGAGCAGTTCTTC.

This rearrangement joins TRBV10-3 to TRBJ2-3, with D uncertain. Germline-derived CDR1 and CDR2 are ENHRY and SYGVKD. V was shortened by 2 bases and J by 5 bases, with 11 bases between the two germline ends. The CDR3 is 14 residues long. CDR3 loop: CAISEPSVLDTQYF. CDR3 coding DNA: TGTGCCATCAGTGAGCCCTCAGTGCTAGATACGCAGTATTTT.

This sequence joins TRBV14 and TRBJ2-5; D is possibly TRBD1 or TRBD2 (5 bases each). Gene TRBJ2-1 matches the end of the DNA better, so the J call may be wrong. Germline values: CDR1 SGHDN, CDR2 FVKESK. The CDR3 consists of 14 residues. CDR3 in DNA: TGTGCCAGCAGCCCCGGCCGGCAGGGACGTGGGCAGTTCTTC. It codes for CASSPGRQGRGQFF.

Only a few counts were recorded for this clonotype. V usage is TRBV6-1 and J usage is TRBJ2-7; TRBD2 aligns across 8 bases. CDR3 size: 12 residues. The ends lost 8 bases at V and 2 bases at J; junction bases unmatched: 2. Germline CDR1 is MNHNS and CDR2 is SASEGT. The CDR3 coding sequence is TGTGCCAGCCGGACTAGCACCTACGAGCAGTACTTC. Protein sequence: CASRTSTYEQYF.

The chain carries TRBV6-5 and TRBJ2-7, with a weak D call TRBD2 (5 bases). The CDR3 totals 14 residues. V gave up 5 bases and J gave up 2 bases, with 13 bases separating them. Germline V CDR1 and CDR2: MNHEY, SVGAGI. The CDR3 here is CASSPRTGTYEQYF. CDR3 DNA: TGTGCCAGCAGTCCCCGGACTGGCACCTACGAGCAGTACTTC.

This clonotype was counted only a few times. This rearrangement joins TRBV10-3 to TRBJ2-5, with D perhaps TRBD2 (6 bases). Per the germline V gene, CDR1 is ENHRY and CDR2 is SYGVKD. Trimming removed 6 bases from V and 7 bases from J, with 15 bases in between. The CDR3 loop spans 13 amino acids. The CDR3 DNA is TGTGCCATCAGCCCGGGACTCCCGCCGACCCAGTACTTC. It codes for CAISPGLPPTQYF.

This clonotype was picked up a small number of times. This rearrangement joins TRBV4-1 to TRBJ2-1, with 7 bases identical to TRBD2. J was trimmed by 1 base and V by 4 bases; bases with no gene match: 10. Per germline, CDR1 MGHRA and CDR2 YSYEKL. This CDR3 comprises 17 residues. The CDR3 protein is CASSLLEGLTSYNEQFF. The CDR3 region has the DNA TGCGCCAGCAGCCTATTGGAGGGACTAACTTCCTACAATGAGCAGTTCTTC.

The chain joins TRBV6-1 to TRBJ1-2, with D tentatively TRBD1 (6 bases). The CDR3 is 15 residues long. Germline CDR1 and CDR2: MNHNS and SASEGT. Deletions cut 7 bases from V and 8 bases from J, with 23 bases between. The CDR3 spells CASIRGPSYQGGYTF. The CDR3 nucleotides are TGTGCCAGCATCAGGGGACCAAGCTACCAGGGGGGCTACACCTTC.